The 27 T cell receptor beta chains reported below all come from one sample, sequenced in a study of T cells in Graves' hyperthyroidism and ophthalmopathy. Researchers took RNA transcripts and amplified the TCR beta CDR3 regions from them. The TCR CDR3 first-round RT-PCR relied on the HTBI primer set. MiXCR, run by TCRdb on the multiplex PCR reads, gives a single entry per CDR3 protein. The sample records 250,000 to 300,000 distinct CDR3 sequences, about 13% being singletons. The sequenced sample was blood. These receptors were obtained from a woman in her 40s with Graves' hyperthyroidism.

In its sample, this clonotype was seen many times. This chain links TRBV11-2 with TRBJ2-1; the D gene is possibly TRBD1 (6 bases). The CDR3 runs 15 residues. Deletions cut 6 bases from V and 9 bases from J, with 21 bases between. Germline CDR1 SGHAT, CDR2 FQNNGV. In DNA, the CDR3 is TGTGCCAGCAGTCTGGACCTTCTCCAAGGGGGTGAGCAGTTCTTC. The encoded protein is CASSLDLLQGGEQFF.

This clonotype was observed many times. This chain uses TRBV5-1 with TRBJ2-3; 10 nucleotides agree with TRBD2. The germline gives CDR1 SGHRS, CDR2 YFSETQ. This CDR3 has 16 residues. V was clipped by 0 bases and J by 4 bases; unmatched bases: 5. The CDR3 DNA is TGCGCCAGCAGCTTGGCCGGGACTAGCGTATCAGATACGCAGTATTTT. Translated: CASSLAGTSVSDTQYF.

This clonotype was detected many times. J is TRBJ2-1 and V is TRBV7-3; 7 nucleotides match TRBD2. CDR1 and CDR2 from the germline V gene are SGHTA and FQGTGA. With V trimmed by 4 bases and J by 6 bases, 6 bases remained unmatched. The CDR3 loop spans 14 amino acids. Written as DNA, the CDR3 is TGTGCCAGCAGCTCGGGGACGGGGGGCAATGAGCAGTTCTTC. It yields the protein CASSSGTGGNEQFF. The full variable domain, in which reference TRBV7-3 and TRBJ2-1 provide the parts outside the CDR3, is GAGVSQTPSNKVTEKGKYVELRCDPISGHTALYWYRQSLGQGPEFLIYFQGTGAADDSGLPNDRFFAVRPEGSVSTLKIQRTERGDSAVYLCASSSGTGGNEQFFGPGTRLTVL.

This clonotype was counted a single time. It may be a read error: a sequence one base away is much more abundant. The genes are TRBV6-1 and TRBJ1-2, with D unclear. Germline V gives CDR1 MNHNS, CDR2 SASEGT. The V gene lost 10 bases and the J gene lost 2 bases, with 23 bases spanning the gap. This CDR3 has 16 amino acids. The CDR3 loop is CATRTGRGEKNYGYTF. CDR3 DNA sequence: TGTGCCACCCGAACGGGTCGGGGAGAAAAAAACTATGGCTACACCTTC.

This clonotype was counted only a few times. V and J are TRBV20-1 and TRBJ1-1; TRBD1 is a possible D gene (5 bases). Trimming pared 3 bases from V and 4 bases from J, leaving 6 bases between. Germline V gene sequence: CDR1 DFQATT, CDR2 SNEGSKA (reference sequence). This CDR3 region has 11 residues. CDR3 DNA sequence: TGCAGTGCTAGCGGGGGCACTGAAGCTTTCTTT. Its protein is CSASGGTEAFF.

V is TRBV20-1 and J is TRBJ2-2; 9 bases map to TRBD1. The length of the CDR3 is 17 residues. From germline, CDR1 is DFQATT and CDR2 SNEGSKA (reference sequence). The V and J ends lost 5 bases and 1 base, in that order; junction bases with no gene match: 11. The CDR3 DNA reads TGCAGTGCTGCACACACCCGGGACAGGGTGAACACCGGGGAGCTGTTTTTT. Translating it yields CSAAHTRDRVNTGELFF.

This clonotype was detected many times. CDR3 amino acids: CASRSLGGYTF. CDR3 bases: TGTGCCAGCAGGTCCCTGGGTGGCTACACCTTC. This chain links TRBV27 with TRBJ1-2, with D uncertain. The germline V and J ends were trimmed by 6 bases and 7 bases, with 9 bases remaining between them. The germline CDR1 and CDR2 sequences are MNHEY and SMNVEV (reference sequence). The CDR3 totals 11 residues.

This clonotype was picked up many times. V and J are TRBV5-6 and TRBJ2-7; possibly TRBD2 for D (5 bases). Trimming stripped 1 base from V and 5 bases from J, with 7 bases between. Germline CDR1 and CDR2: SGHDT and YYEEEE. The CDR3 consists of 12 residues. CDR3 DNA sequence: TGTGCCAGCAGCTTGACTAGGAACGAGCAGTACTTC. Amino acid sequence: CASSLTRNEQYF.

This chain connects TRBV11-2 to TRBJ2-6; no clear D gene. CDR3 length equals 16 residues. Germline-derived CDR1 and CDR2 are SGHAT and FQNNGV. V was clipped by 0 bases and J by 0 bases, with 6 bases between them. For the CDR3, the DNA is TGTGCCAGCAGCTTAGAATCGGCCTCTGGGGCCAACGTCCTGACTTTC. As protein: CASSLESASGANVLTF.

This clonotype was seen ten or more times. The CDR3 reads CATSVTGRPYEQYF. The CDR3 DNA follows: TGTGCCACCAGTGTAACGGGACGACCCTACGAGCAGTACTTC. The chain is built from TRBV24-1 and TRBJ2-7; possibly TRBD1 or TRBD2 for D (5 bases each). The length of the CDR3 is 14 residues. Trimming took off 5 bases at V and 2 bases at J, with 12 bases between the two ends. Germline values: CDR1 KGHDR, CDR2 SFDVKD.

At least ten counts were recorded for this clonotype. The chain joins TRBV11-2 to TRBJ1-1, with 9 bases aligning to TRBD1. The CDR3 loop spans 13 amino acids. V was clipped by 6 bases and J by 3 bases; unmatched bases: 2. Germline values: CDR1 SGHAT, CDR2 FQNNGV. CDR3 amino acids: CASRQGADTEAFF. CDR3 DNA sequence: TGTGCCAGCAGACAGGGGGCGGACACTGAAGCTTTCTTT.

This clonotype has a count of ten or more. The genes are TRBV30 and TRBJ2-5; the D is unclear. Trimming shortened V by 5 bases and J by 2 bases, and 6 bases separated the two germline ends. The CDR3 contains 11 residues. Germline values: CDR1 GTSNPN, CDR2 SVGIG (reference sequence). The CDR3 DNA sequence: TGTGCCTGGCAAACTCAAGAGACCCAGTACTTC. It specifies CAWQTQETQYF.

This clonotype has a count of ten or more. The rearrangement joins TRBV27 to TRBJ1-1, with D possibly being TRBD1 (6 bases). The CDR3 totals 17 residues. V lost 6 bases and J 1 base, leaving 21 bases between the germline ends. The V gene's germline CDR1 is MNHEY and CDR2 SMNVEV (reference sequence). CDR3 nucleotide sequence: TGTGCCAGCAGACAGGGTTTATATAGGAGTAGGAACACTGAAGCTTTCTTT. It is translated as CASRQGLYRSRNTEAFF.

The chain combines TRBV20-1 with TRBJ2-2, with unresolved D. This CDR3 has 13 residues. V was shortened by 1 base and J by 0 bases, with 3 bases between the two germline ends. Germline CDR1 DFQATT, CDR2 SNEGSKA (reference sequence). In DNA, the CDR3 is TGCAGTGCTAGAGCCCCGAACACCGGGGAGCTGTTTTTT. This codes for CSARAPNTGELFF.

This clonotype was observed a few times. J is TRBJ2-7 and V is TRBV3-1, with 13 bases matching TRBD2. V lost 7 bases and J lost 8; bases outside the gene matches: 11. Germline values: CDR1 LGHDT, CDR2 YNNKEL (reference sequence). The CDR3 length is 15 residues. DNA for the CDR3: TGTGCCAGCACTCTGGGGACTAGCGGGACCTCGAAGCAGTACTTC. It yields the protein CASTLGTSGTSKQYF.

The V and J genes are TRBV28 and TRBJ2-4; either TRBD1 or TRBD2 may fit D (5 bases each). CDR3 length: 13 amino acids. CDR1 and CDR2 from the germline V gene are MDHEN and SYDVKM. Trimming cost V 6 bases and J 5 bases, with 11 bases left between them. CDR3 in DNA: TGTGCCAGCAGCTCGGGACGGCAAAACATTCAGTACTTC. Translation: CASSSGRQNIQYF.

Points on this clonotype: A much more abundant neighbour one base away suggests this may be a read error. This sequence joins TRBV11-3 and TRBJ2-2; TRBD2 aligns across 13 bases. Germline values: CDR1 SGHNT, CDR2 YENEEA. The CDR3 is made up of 17 amino acids. J was trimmed by 4 bases and V by 0 bases; bases with no gene match: 2. The CDR3 sequence is CASSLDRTSGSTGELFF. CDR3 DNA: TGTGCCAGCAGCTTAGATCGGACTAGCGGGAGCACCGGGGAGCTGTTTTTT.

This clonotype was observed at least ten times. The V call is TRBV28, the J call TRBJ1-2, with a possible D match to TRBD1 (5 bases). Germline CDR1 MDHEN, CDR2 SYDVKM. The germline V and J ends were trimmed by 6 bases and 8 bases, with 16 bases remaining between them. The length of the CDR3 is 13 residues. CDR3 in DNA: TGTGCCAGCAGCCCCAGGGCCGCATCCGGCTACACCTTC. Amino acid sequence: CASSPRAASGYTF.

This clonotype was recorded at least ten times. V usage is TRBV7-9 and J usage is TRBJ1-1; TRBD1 might be the D (5 bases). The CDR3 is 14 residues long. Germline values: CDR1 SEHNR, CDR2 FQNEAQ (reference sequence). Trimming removed 4 bases at V and 1 base at J, with 10 bases between. The CDR3 coding sequence is TGTGCCAGCAGCTCAAGACAGACGAACACTGAAGCTTTCTTT. It yields the protein CASSSRQTNTEAFF.

V gene TRBV20-1 combines with J gene TRBJ2-1; 7 bases fit TRBD2. The CDR3 is made up of 14 amino acids. With V trimmed by 1 base and J by 7 bases, 7 bases remained unmatched. Germline assignment: CDR1 DFQATT and CDR2 SNEGSKA (reference sequence). The CDR3 bases are TGCAGTGCTAGAGGGGTGCGGGAGCTAAATGAGCAGTTCTTC. Its protein product is CSARGVRELNEQFF.

This clonotype was counted between two and nine times. The chain carries TRBV7-9 and TRBJ1-1; D gene ambiguous. The CDR3 is made up of 12 amino acids. Germline CDR1 and CDR2: SEHNR and FQNEAQ (reference sequence). V was pared by 5 bases and J by 7 bases, with 11 bases between. The CDR3 protein is CASSPGTFEAFF. CDR3 nucleotides: TGTGCCAGCAGCCCCGGAACTTTTGAAGCTTTCTTT.

Worth noting for this clonotype: This may be a read error, as it is one base from a much larger clone. Since the CDR3 does not end with the conserved phenylalanine or tryptophan, this likely comes from a read error. V gene TRBV6-1 combines with J gene TRBJ1-1; no definite D call. Germline V gene lookup returns CDR1 MNHNS and CDR2 SASEGT. V lost 2 bases to trimming and J lost 1 base, with 8 bases between them. The length of the CDR3 is 14 residues. The CDR3 is CASSERRPNTEAFL. The DNA for the CDR3 is TGTGCCAGCAGTGAACGAAGACCGAACACTGAAGCTTTCCTT.

This clonotype was counted ten times or more. The CDR3 DNA reads as TGTGCCAGCAGTGTAGGACAGGGCAGTGGCTACACCTTC. This encodes CASSVGQGSGYTF. The chain couples TRBV28 to TRBJ1-2; TRBD1 aligns across 8 bases. This CDR3 has 13 amino acids. CDR1 and CDR2 (germline): MDHEN, SYDVKM. V dropped 5 bases and J dropped 7; count of bases not matched to a gene: 6.

This clonotype was counted a few times. The genes are TRBV29-1 and TRBJ2-1; no clear D. Germline lookup yields CDR1 SQVTM and CDR2 ANQGSEA. Trimming took off 4 bases at V and 0 bases at J, with 10 bases between the two ends. The CDR3 extends over 14 amino acids. CDR3: CSVGRLGSYNEQFF. In nucleotides, the CDR3 is TGCAGCGTTGGGCGGCTCGGCTCCTACAATGAGCAGTTCTTC.

This chain links TRBV18 with TRBJ2-7; perhaps TRBD1 as D (6 bases). Germline assignment: CDR1 KGHSH and CDR2 LQKENI. The CDR3 has 14 residues. Trimming stripped 2 bases from V and 3 bases from J, with 11 bases between. The CDR3 DNA reads TGTGCCAGCTCACCAGGGACAACGGACTACGAGCAGTACTTC. Amino acid sequence: CASSPGTTDYEQYF.

The chain joins TRBV29-1 to TRBJ2-6; 8 bases line up with TRBD1. With V trimmed by 4 bases and J by 3 bases, 5 bases remained unmatched. The CDR3 is 15 amino acids. Germline loops: CDR1 SQVTM, CDR2 ANQGSEA. CDR3: CSVVSGGFGANVLTF. The CDR3 DNA follows: TGCAGCGTTGTGTCAGGGGGCTTTGGGGCCAACGTCCTGACTTTC.

This clonotype was counted ten times or more. The chain employs TRBV30 and TRBJ2-3; either TRBD1 or TRBD2 may supply D (6 bases each). V was trimmed by 6 bases and J by 2 bases, leaving 12 bases between them. CDR3 size: 13 residues. The germline V gene has CDR1 GTSNPN and CDR2 SVGIG (reference sequence). The CDR3 DNA reads as TGTGCCTGCCGACAGGACTACACAGATACGCAGTATTTT. Its translation: CACRQDYTDTQYF.